In its sample, the clone carrying this T cell receptor beta chain was seen a few times. The antigen is unknown. The data stem from a study of human T cells and chemical hapten exposure. Study-level results: Once DPC sensitization occurred, TCRs above 1 in 1000 frequency showed no change.

V lost 11 bases and J lost 11; bases outside the gene matches: 13. Germline V gene sequence: CDR1 ENHRY, CDR2 SYGVKD. The CDR3 has 14 amino acids. How the authors handled the data: Counting gave a median of around 100,000 TCRs per sample, with values ranging from roughly 20,000 to 750,000. TCRdb re-called the RACE reads with MiXCR, one entry per CDR3 protein. For this entry, the V and J calls and clone size follow TCRdb and not the study's own pipeline. This table holds 150,000 to 200,000 distinct CDR3 sequences, approximately 24% found once. Time point here: patch test 3, about 24 weeks after DPC sensitization. Treatment: therapeutic diphenylcyclopropenone sensitization with weekly scalp DPC.

The material was whole blood, obtained in connection with sensitization to the hapten diphenylcyclopropenone (DPC). This sequence was found in a woman aged 40 to 50 with alopecia areata. Some clones in this sample may be carry-over from other donors' samples. The V gene is TRBV10-3, the J gene TRBJ2-3; the match to TRBD2 covers 13 bases. CDR3 DNA sequence: TGTGCCTTACAAGATGGGACTAGCGGGACGAAGCAGTATTTT. As protein: CALQDGTSGTKQYF.